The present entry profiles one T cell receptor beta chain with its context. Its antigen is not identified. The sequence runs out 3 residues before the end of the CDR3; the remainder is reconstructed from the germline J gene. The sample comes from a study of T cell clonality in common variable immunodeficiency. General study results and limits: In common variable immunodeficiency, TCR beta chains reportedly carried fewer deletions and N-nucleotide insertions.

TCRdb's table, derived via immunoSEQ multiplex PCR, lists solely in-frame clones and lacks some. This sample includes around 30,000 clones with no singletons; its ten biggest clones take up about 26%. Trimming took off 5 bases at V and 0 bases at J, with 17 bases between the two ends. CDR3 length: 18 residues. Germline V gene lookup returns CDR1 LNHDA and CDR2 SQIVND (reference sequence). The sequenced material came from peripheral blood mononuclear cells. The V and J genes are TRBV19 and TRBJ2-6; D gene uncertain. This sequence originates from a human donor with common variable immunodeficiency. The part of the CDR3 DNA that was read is TGTGCCAGTAGTTTAGGGCGGCTTCGTACCTCTGGGGCCAACGTC. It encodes CASSLGRLRTSGANV. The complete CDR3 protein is CASSLGRLRTSGANVLTF.